This is a list of T cell receptor beta chains from one sample in a study of blood T cell repertoires in COVID-19. The table came from immunoSEQ multiplex PCR; TCRdb's copy has only in-frame clones and leaves some out. This table has a few hundred thousand clones, 80% to 90% appearing once. The sample was PBMCs or T cells enriched from blood (not recorded which). Source of these receptors: a woman between 35 and 50 years old with acute COVID-19. Each CDR3 is given with its conserved first and last residue. D genes are given only for firm matches.

TRBJ1-2 14 TRBD1 TRBV19 TGTGCCAGTAGTATCGGACAGGGGAGCTATGGCTACACCTTC CASSIGQGSYGYTF
TRBJ2-7 16 . TRBV15 TGTGCCACCAGCAGAGACACCCCCTTAGGAGGGTACGAGCAGTACTTC CATSRDTPLGGYEQYF
TRBJ2-5 15 TRBD1 TRBV5-1 TGCGCCAGCAGCTCCGGGACAGGTGGGCCGGAGACCCAGTACTTC CASSSGTGGPETQYF
TRBJ1-1 13 TRBD1 TRBV29-1 TGCAGCGCTCACAGGGGTGCAAACACTGAAGCTTTCTTT CSAHRGANTEAFF
TRBJ2-7 16 . TRBV6-5 TGTGCCAGCAGTTACAACCAGGGGCCTAGCTCCTACGAGCAGTACTTC CASSYNQGPSSYEQYF
TRBJ2-5 17 TRBD1 TRBV7-2 TGTGCCAGCAGCTCCACCTGGGACAGGGGAATCCAAGAGACCCAGTACTTC CASSSTWDRGIQETQYF
TRBJ1-1 15 . TRBV4-1 TGCGCCAGCAGCCAAGATGAGGGAAGGAACACTGAAGCTTTCTTT CASSQDEGRNTEAFF
TRBJ2-7 16 TRBD2 TRBV6-2/TRBV6-3 TGTGCCAGCAGTGCCTCCCTAGCGGGGCCATCCTACGAGCAGTACTTC CASSASLAGPSYEQYF
TRBJ2-2 18 TRBD2 TRBV4-2 TGTGCCAGCAGCTTACCGGGACTAGCGGGAGTGTTTGCCGGGGAGCTGTTTTTT CASSLPGLAGVFAGELFF
TRBJ1-1 15 TRBD1 TRBV12-5 TGTGCTAGTGGTTTGGTACAGGGGGCATTCACTGAAGCTTTCTTT CASGLVQGAFTEAFF
TRBJ2-7 17 TRBD2 TRBV7-2 TGTGCCAGCAGCCATAGGGGTACGGGAGGGGTAACAGGCGAGCAGTACTTC CASSHRGTGGVTGEQYF
TRBJ1-1 15 . TRBV7-2 TGTGCCAGCAGCCCACTCTCAGGTTGGGTCACTGAAGCTTTCTTT CASSPLSGWVTEAFF
TRBJ2-7 15 . TRBV11-2 TGTGCCAGCAGCTTAGCCAGGAAGATCTCCTACGAGCAGTACTTC CASSLARKISYEQYF
TRBJ2-4 17 TRBD1 TRBV27 TGTGCCAGCAGTGCAAAGGGACAGGGGGGGGAGAAAAACATTCAGTACTTC CASSAKGQGGEKNIQYF
TRBJ2-4 18 TRBD2 TRBV3-1/TRBV3-2 TGTGCCCCCGGGGGACTAGCGGGGGGCCTTGAGTACAAAAACATTCAGTACTTC CAPGGLAGGLEYKNIQYF
TRBJ2-1 14 . TRBV9 TGTGCCAGCAGCCGAACAGTGGAGGGTGGTGAGCAGTTCTTC CASSRTVEGGEQFF
TRBJ1-2 14 TRBD1 TRBV28 TGTGCCAGCAGTCCGGGACAGGTGAACTATGGCTACACCTTC CASSPGQVNYGYTF
TRBJ2-7 14 TRBD1 TRBV27 TGTGCCAGCAGTAGACAGGGAGCGGTCTACGAGCAGTACTTC CASSRQGAVYEQYF
TRBJ2-7 11 . TRBV28 TGTGCCAGCAGCTTCCGGGACAAGCCGTACTTC CASSFRDKPYF
TRBJ2-7 15 TRBD2 TRBV4-3 TGCGCCAGCAGCCAATCCTGGGGGGGGTCCTACGAGCAGTACTTC CASSQSWGGSYEQYF
TRBJ1-1 15 . TRBV6-5 TGTGCCAGCAGTTACGCAACAGGGAGGAACACTGAAGCTTTCTTT CASSYATGRNTEAFF
TRBJ2-7 13 . TRBV18 TGTGCCAGCTCCCGGGACATCTCCTACGAGCAGTACTTC CASSRDISYEQYF
TRBJ2-4 15 . TRBV24-1 TGTGCCACCAGTGATCCCAGGTTAGCCAAAAACATTCAGTACTTC CATSDPRLAKNIQYF
TRBJ2-7 12 . TRBV18 TGTGCCAGCTCATCTACTTCCTACGAGCAGTACTTC CASSSTSYEQYF
TRBJ2-7 14 TRBD1 TRBV28 TGTGCCAGCAGCGGACAGGTTCGTTCCTACGAGCAGTACTTC CASSGQVRSYEQYF
TRBJ2-2 18 TRBD1 TRBV24-1 TGTGCCACAAGTATACCTCCGGGACAGGGCAGTGTCGCCGGGGAGCTGTTTTTT CATSIPPGQGSVAGELFF
TRBJ2-5 18 TRBD2 TRBV4-2 TGTGCCAGCAGCCAGGATGGGACTAGCGGGAGGGTAAAAGAGACCCAGTACTTC CASSQDGTSGRVKETQYF